This TCR beta chain is from a study of Ad26.COV2.S vaccination and SARS-CoV-2 variants. Treatment reported: approximately 18 received Ad26.COV2.S at low or high dose, single or two shots; roughly five received placebo; per-sample allocation not given. Sample collection was performed on day 63 after the first vaccine or placebo injection. Ad26 vector vaccine expressed Wuhan-strain SARS-CoV-2 spike. The V end was cut by 0 bases, the J end by 0 bases, with 14 bases between. Germline V CDR1 and CDR2: SEHNR, FQNEAQ (reference sequence). CDR3 length: 17 amino acids. Data came from immunoSEQ multiplex PCR; TCRdb stores just in-frame clones and leaves some out. Of around 340,000 clones in the sample, 75% to 90% are singletons; the top ten hold about 10%.

The J gene is TRBJ1-2, the V gene TRBV7-9; perhaps TRBD1 as D (5 bases). The receptor comes from a person aged 18 to 65 who received the Ad26.COV2.S COVID-19 vaccine or a placebo. Here the sequenced sample was peripheral blood, taken in a trial of Ad26.COV2.S vaccine versus placebo. The DNA of the CDR3 is TGTGCCAGCAGCTTAGCACTTTGGGCAGGGACTAACTATGGCTACACCTTC. It yields the protein CASSLALWAGTNYGYTF.